This T cell receptor beta chain was obtained from a study of cytomegalovirus exposure and HLA in healthy donors. The study, taken as a whole, reports: Later on, a genetic analysis was performed. It linked a missense variant in DCLRE1C with V- and J-gene trimming of TCR beta. A classifier reportedly called cytomegalovirus status with high sensitivity and specificity.

About this clone itself: Its antigen remains unidentified.

The donors comprised healthy bone marrow donors. At the time of sampling, donors were nominally healthy, though unrecorded immune exposures were likely. The CDR3 has 13 amino acids. CDR1 and CDR2 (germline): SGHVS, FQNEAQ. The junction had 6 bases not matched to a gene; V was cut back by 5 bases and J by 5 bases. The PCR employed 60 Vbeta primers together with 13 Jbeta primers. TCRdb's table, derived via immunoSEQ multiplex PCR, lists solely in-frame clones and lacks some. The repertoire has 100,000 to 120,000 clones, nearly 80% of them found once; the top ten carry 1.3%. The chain employs TRBV7-8 and TRBJ2-7; the match to TRBD1 covers 7 bases. The origin of this receptor is a woman aged 30 to 39 in good health and CMV-seronegative. Sequencing input: PBMCs. CDR3 loop: CASSGEQGNEQYF. In DNA form, the CDR3 reads TGTGCCAGCAGCGGAGAACAGGGGAACGAGCAGTACTTC.